A selection of T cell receptor beta chains follows, all from one sample in a study of spatial heterogeneity in lung cancer. Each CDR3 protein gets one entry after TCRdb re-called the 5' RACE reads with MiXCR. The sample lists 20,000 to 25,000 distinct CDR3 sequences, over 7.5% occurring once. This specimen was lung tumor tissue, taken at surgery. These receptors all come from a male donor with early-stage non-small cell lung cancer. CDR3s leave out the opening cysteine and the closing phenylalanine or tryptophan.

j_gene: TRBJ2-7; v_gene: TRBV20-1; CDR3aa: SAMRLAGEFYEQY
j_gene: TRBJ2-1; v_gene: TRBV3-1; CDR3aa: ASSRRDRGHEQF
j_gene: TRBJ2-1; v_gene: TRBV25-1; CDR3aa: ASGLQGAYNEQF
j_gene: TRBJ1-6; v_gene: TRBV7-2; CDR3aa: ASSPGKGSTLH
j_gene: TRBJ2-5; v_gene: TRBV10-3; CDR3aa: AISDAGRAKETQY
j_gene: TRBJ2-2; v_gene: TRBV11-2; CDR3aa: ASSREGTGELF
j_gene: TRBJ2-4; v_gene: TRBV7-2; CDR3aa: ASSFVAGGSQLGRYIQY
j_gene: TRBJ1-5; v_gene: TRBV7-3; CDR3aa: ASSPHGISNQPQH
j_gene: TRBJ1-5; v_gene: TRBV20-1; CDR3aa: SAAGGARSNQPQH
j_gene: TRBJ2-6; v_gene: TRBV6-5; CDR3aa: ASSYSKGMSGANVLT
j_gene: TRBJ2-3; v_gene: TRBV6-2/TRBV6-3; CDR3aa: ASSLGRESTDTQY
j_gene: TRBJ2-7; v_gene: TRBV7-9; CDR3aa: ASSRDRDEQY
j_gene: TRBJ2-1; v_gene: TRBV20-1; CDR3aa: SARVGTSGYNEQF
j_gene: TRBJ2-7; v_gene: TRBV24-1; CDR3aa: ATSMGAAIYEQY
j_gene: TRBJ1-1; v_gene: TRBV28; CDR3aa: ASSPAQLGGYAF
j_gene: TRBJ2-1; v_gene: TRBV6-6; CDR3aa: AINPGTSGRLTHNEQF
j_gene: TRBJ2-2; v_gene: TRBV10-3; CDR3aa: AISDPNWRGKDGELF
j_gene: TRBJ1-6; v_gene: TRBV7-8; CDR3aa: ASSPDPSSYNSPLH
j_gene: TRBJ2-7; v_gene: TRBV3-1; CDR3aa: ASSLSRTGSYEQY
j_gene: TRBJ2-7; v_gene: TRBV5-1; CDR3aa: ASSLFHRVGLINEQY
j_gene: TRBJ2-5; v_gene: TRBV7-2; CDR3aa: ASSATGGDETQY
j_gene: TRBJ2-1; v_gene: TRBV20-1; CDR3aa: SARGTSVGNEQF
j_gene: TRBJ2-3; v_gene: TRBV12-3/TRBV12-4; CDR3aa: ASSLDHRDTQY
j_gene: TRBJ2-2; v_gene: TRBV18; CDR3aa: ASSPGYSNTGELF
j_gene: TRBJ2-2; v_gene: TRBV3-1; CDR3aa: ASSQRQGSNTGELF
j_gene: TRBJ2-5; v_gene: TRBV7-2; CDR3aa: ASSPGGLQETQY
j_gene: TRBJ2-3; v_gene: TRBV28; CDR3aa: ASSPLPIGGRTDTQY
j_gene: TRBJ1-5; v_gene: TRBV20-1; CDR3aa: SARQGNQPQH
j_gene: TRBJ1-4; v_gene: TRBV6-5; CDR3aa: ASSYSKVATNEKLF
j_gene: TRBJ2-3; v_gene: TRBV5-1; CDR3aa: ASSSTGDRSDTQY
j_gene: TRBJ2-4; v_gene: TRBV28; CDR3aa: ASSLGMTNIQY
j_gene: TRBJ2-1; v_gene: TRBV4-3; CDR3aa: ASSQHRLVSGNEQF
j_gene: TRBJ2-5; v_gene: TRBV20-1; CDR3aa: SARLSGEETQY
j_gene: TRBJ1-2; v_gene: TRBV19; CDR3aa: ASTIHEGGAGGYT
j_gene: TRBJ1-2; v_gene: TRBV20-1; CDR3aa: SSERDYGYT
j_gene: TRBJ2-4; v_gene: TRBV5-1; CDR3aa: ASSTLTSGKNIQY
j_gene: TRBJ2-5; v_gene: TRBV7-9; CDR3aa: ASSPGLAGRSETQY
j_gene: TRBJ2-7; v_gene: TRBV27; CDR3aa: ASTGGGYEQY
j_gene: TRBJ2-4; v_gene: TRBV3-1; CDR3aa: ASRWGGQNIQY
j_gene: TRBJ1-6; v_gene: TRBV6-5; CDR3aa: ASSYGLPMGETYNSPLH
j_gene: TRBJ2-1; v_gene: TRBV9; CDR3aa: ASSIDQTNEQF
j_gene: TRBJ2-3; v_gene: TRBV20-1; CDR3aa: SATGAEDTQY
j_gene: TRBJ2-1; v_gene: TRBV5-1; CDR3aa: ASSLGDGYNEQF
j_gene: TRBJ2-1; v_gene: TRBV2; CDR3aa: ASRRSGDFYEQF
j_gene: TRBJ1-1; v_gene: TRBV6-5; CDR3aa: ASSAVGMMNTEAF
j_gene: TRBJ2-3; v_gene: TRBV15; CDR3aa: ATSRDMSGGDTQY
j_gene: TRBJ2-3; v_gene: TRBV24-1; CDR3aa: ATSEMDSRSTDTQY
j_gene: TRBJ2-4; v_gene: TRBV28; CDR3aa: ASTGTPAKNIQY
j_gene: TRBJ2-1; v_gene: TRBV4-2; CDR3aa: ASSHLLRRSGTSGYNEQF
j_gene: TRBJ1-5; v_gene: TRBV28; CDR3aa: ASRGGLSSNQPQH
j_gene: TRBJ1-1; v_gene: TRBV7-9; CDR3aa: ASSLGFGLNTEAF
j_gene: TRBJ2-5; v_gene: TRBV9; CDR3aa: ASSALAERGTQY
j_gene: TRBJ2-1; v_gene: TRBV5-1; CDR3aa: ASSPGTAVNEQF
j_gene: TRBJ2-1; v_gene: TRBV12-3/TRBV12-4; CDR3aa: ASSLPRTDGMRNEQF
j_gene: TRBJ2-7; v_gene: TRBV29-1; CDR3aa: SVEDPGTGGYEQY